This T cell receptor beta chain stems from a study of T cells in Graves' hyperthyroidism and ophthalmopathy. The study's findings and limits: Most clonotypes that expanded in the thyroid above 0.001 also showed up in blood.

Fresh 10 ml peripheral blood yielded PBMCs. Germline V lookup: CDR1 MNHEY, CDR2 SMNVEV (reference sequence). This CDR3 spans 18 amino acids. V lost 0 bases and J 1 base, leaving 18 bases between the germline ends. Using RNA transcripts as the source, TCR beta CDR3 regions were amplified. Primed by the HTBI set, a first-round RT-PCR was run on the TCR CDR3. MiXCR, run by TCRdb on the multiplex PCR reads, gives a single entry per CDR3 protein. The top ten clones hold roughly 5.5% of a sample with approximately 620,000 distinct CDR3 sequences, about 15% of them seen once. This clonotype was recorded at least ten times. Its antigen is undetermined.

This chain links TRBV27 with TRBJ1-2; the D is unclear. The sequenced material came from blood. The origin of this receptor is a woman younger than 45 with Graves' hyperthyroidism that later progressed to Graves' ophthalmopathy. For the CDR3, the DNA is TGTGCCAGCAGTTTATCGGCTTCCAGACCGGCCAATAACTATGGCTACACCTTC. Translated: CASSLSASRPANNYGYTF.